One sample yielded the 29 T cell receptor beta chains listed below, sequenced in a study of shared clonotypes between healthy human individuals. Repertoires were generated with immunoSEQ multiplex PCR, while TCRdb's copy carries only in-frame clones and drops some. The repertoire has 800,000 to 1,200,000 clones, more than 75% of them found once; the top ten carry approximately 0.5%. The sequenced material came from memory CD4+ T cells from PBMCs. Subset denoted: CD45RA-negative fraction. Receptor source: a man in his late teens or twenties in good health. Some clones in this sample may be carry-over from other donors' samples.

V and J are TRBV29-1 and TRBJ1-2; tentatively, D is TRBD1 (5 bases). The CDR3 runs to 11 residues. Germline V gives CDR1 SQVTM, CDR2 ANQGSEA. In nucleotides, the CDR3 is TGCTGCTCGGGGGGGGACTATGGCTACACCTTC. This gives the protein CCSGGDYGYTF.

The chain has TRBV28 and TRBJ2-5, with a possible D match to TRBD1 (5 bases). This CDR3 contains 16 residues. V gave up 5 bases and J gave up 0 bases, with 16 bases separating them. Looked up from germline, CDR1 is MDHEN and CDR2 is SYDVKM. CDR3 nucleotide sequence: TGTGCCAGCAGTCGGATTCGCAGGGCCTACCAAGAGACCCAGTACTTC. Protein sequence: CASSRIRRAYQETQYF.

This chain links TRBV10-3 with TRBJ2-1; 8 bases are shared with TRBD2. This CDR3 spans 15 amino acids. The V gene's germline CDR1 is ENHRY and CDR2 SYGVKD. The V gene end was trimmed by 1 base and the J gene end by 4 bases; junction bases not matched to a gene: 3. The CDR3 nucleotides read TGTGCCATCAGTGAGTTTAGCGGGACGTACAATGAGCAGTTCTTC. Protein sequence: CAISEFSGTYNEQFF.

V and J are TRBV11-3 and TRBJ2-5, with D possibly TRBD2 on 5 matching bases. Germline loops: CDR1 SGHNT, CDR2 YENEEA. Trimming left V 4 bases short and J 5 bases short, with 11 bases between. The CDR3 contains 13 residues. Here the CDR3 reads CASSSPAEETQYF. For the CDR3, the DNA is TGTGCCAGCAGCTCCCCAGCGGAGGAGACCCAGTACTTC. Using reference TRBV11-3 and TRBJ2-5 for the parts outside the CDR3, the full variable domain is EAGVVQSPRYKIIEKKQPVAFWCNPISGHNTLYWYLQNLGQGPELLIRYENEEAVDDSQLPKDRFSAERLKGVDSTLKIQPAELGDSAVYLCASSSPAEETQYFGPGTRLLVL.

The CDR3 DNA reads TGCAGCGTTGGTAGGACAGGGGGTCTCTACGAGCAGTACTTC. It codes for CSVGRTGGLYEQYF. The chain combines TRBV29-1 with TRBJ2-5; 10 nucleotides match TRBD1. The J call is uncertain, as TRBJ2-7 better fits the DNA end. CDR1 and CDR2 (germline): SQVTM, ANQGSEA. This CDR3 region has 14 residues.

The chain recombines TRBV7-2 with TRBJ1-1; D is ambiguous. With 0 bases removed from V and 8 bases from J, the gap between germline ends came to 16 bases. Per the germline V gene, CDR1 is SGHTA and CDR2 is FQGNSA. The CDR3 covers 15 residues. In DNA form, the CDR3 reads TGTGCCAGCAGCTTAGCCGGGCAGGCCTTCGGGGAAGCTTTCTTT. As protein: CASSLAGQAFGEAFF.

The chain employs TRBV28 and TRBJ1-2; D unresolved. The germline V gene has CDR1 MDHEN and CDR2 SYDVKM. The CDR3 length is 12 residues. Trimming cost V 8 bases and J 2 bases, with 9 bases left between them. The CDR3 protein is CASGNRNYGYTF. In DNA, the CDR3 is TGTGCCAGCGGAAACAGAAACTATGGCTACACCTTC.

The rearrangement uses TRBV2 and TRBJ1-5; a possible D gene is TRBD1 (5 bases). The V end was cut by 6 bases, the J end by 2 bases, with 14 bases between. CDR3 length: 15 amino acids. Looked up from germline, CDR1 is SNHLY and CDR2 is FYNNEI. Written as DNA, the CDR3 is TGTGCCAGCAGACAAGGTCTCAGGGGCAATCAGCCCCAGCATTTT. It specifies CASRQGLRGNQPQHF.

V usage is TRBV5-8 and J usage is TRBJ1-5; D gene uncertain. V was trimmed by 3 bases and J by 4 bases, leaving 11 bases between them. This CDR3 is 14 amino acids long. Germline assignment: CDR1 SGHTS and CDR2 YDEGEE. CDR3 coding DNA: TGTGCCAGCAGCTCTTGGACGGGGAATCAGCCCCAGCATTTT. Translation gives CASSSWTGNQPQHF.

The V call is TRBV28, the J call TRBJ1-5; D is perhaps TRBD1 (6 bases). With 6 bases removed from V and 7 bases from J, the gap between germline ends came to 19 bases. This CDR3 contains 15 residues. Germline V gene lookup returns CDR1 MDHEN and CDR2 SYDVKM. CDR3 DNA: TGTGCCAGCAGCTTACTGGGCAGGGGCGGCCAGCCCCAGCATTTT. It codes for CASSLLGRGGQPQHF.

This clone has only a few counts. V and J are TRBV10-3 and TRBJ2-1, with D possibly called TRBD1 or TRBD2 (6 bases each). CDR3 length equals 15 residues. Trimming removed 3 bases at V and 10 bases at J, with 19 bases between. Germline loops: CDR1 ENHRY, CDR2 SYGVKD. The CDR3 sequence: CAISDRGPEGGEQFF. The CDR3 nucleotides are TGTGCCATCAGTGATCGGGGCCCCGAGGGGGGAGAGCAGTTCTTC.

V gene TRBV5-4 combines with J gene TRBJ2-3, with D unresolved. The germline V and J ends were trimmed by 2 bases and 4 bases, with 11 bases remaining between them. The CDR3 contains 14 residues. CDR1 and CDR2 (germline): SGHNT, YYREEE (reference sequence). The CDR3 loop reads CASSFWSGADTQYF. The CDR3 coding sequence is TGTGCCAGCAGCTTCTGGTCAGGTGCAGATACGCAGTATTTT.

The V call is TRBV11-1, the J call TRBJ1-1; 8 bases are shared with TRBD1. The germline CDR1 and CDR2 sequences are SGHAT and FQDESV (reference sequence). V trimming: 5 bases; J trimming: 0 bases; junction bases outside the gene matches: 5. The CDR3 spans 15 residues. CDR3 loop: CASSRDRGLNTEAFF. CDR3 bases: TGTGCCAGCAGCCGCGACAGGGGACTGAACACTGAAGCTTTCTTT.

V usage is TRBV28 and J usage is TRBJ1-1; D is perhaps TRBD1 (5 bases). Germline V gene data show CDR1 as MDHEN and CDR2 as SYDVKM. Trimming left V 2 bases short and J 10 bases short, with 14 bases between. The CDR3 loop spans 13 amino acids. CDR3 protein: CASSLKGLGRAFF. The DNA for the CDR3 is TGTGCCAGCAGTTTAAAGGGGCTGGGCAGAGCTTTCTTT.

The chain joins TRBV5-1 to TRBJ2-1; 7 positions match TRBD2. After removal of 4 bases from V and 7 bases from J, the junction contained 20 bases not matched to a gene. From germline, CDR1 is SGHRS and CDR2 YFSETQ. The CDR3 extends over 18 amino acids. CDR3 nucleotides: TGCGCCAGCAGCCCTTCTCATAGCGGCAGCGGGATAGGAAATGAGCAGTTCTTC. Translating gives CASSPSHSGSGIGNEQFF.

The chain has TRBV30 and TRBJ2-7; D is unclear. Between the trimmed V and J ends, which lost 5 bases and 3 bases, there was a span of 11 bases. The CDR3 loop spans 12 amino acids. Germline CDR1 is GTSNPN and CDR2 is SVGIG (reference sequence). CDR3 in DNA: TGTGCCTGGGGTCTGGAATTCTACGAGCAGTACTTC. Translated: CAWGLEFYEQYF.

The chain combines TRBV18 with TRBJ1-1; no clear D gene. Between the trimmed V and J ends, which lost 2 bases and 4 bases, there was a span of 8 bases. The CDR3 extends over 13 amino acids. Germline V gives CDR1 KGHSH, CDR2 LQKENI. CDR3 in DNA: TGTGCCAGCTCACCAACGGACGGCACTGAAGCTTTCTTT. Translated, it gives CASSPTDGTEAFF.

As regards this clone: This specimen includes other DNA sequences encoding the same CDR3. The chain employs TRBV2 and TRBJ1-5; 8 bases are shared with TRBD1. The junction had 6 bases not matched to a gene; V was cut back by 6 bases and J by 5 bases. The germline gives CDR1 SNHLY, CDR2 FYNNEI. The CDR3 covers 14 residues. The CDR3 is CASSLDRGDQPQHF. For the CDR3, the DNA is TGTGCCAGCAGCCTAGACAGGGGCGATCAGCCCCAGCATTTT.

Remarks on this clone: This same CDR3 is encoded by further DNA sequences in the sample. The rearrangement joins TRBV5-1 to TRBJ1-2; 8 bases fit TRBD1. V trimming: 4 bases; J trimming: 7 bases; junction bases outside the gene matches: 3. Germline assignment: CDR1 SGHRS and CDR2 YFSETQ. The CDR3 runs to 12 residues. For the CDR3, the DNA is TGCGCCAGCAGCCTCGACAGGGGTGGCTACACCTTC. It yields the protein CASSLDRGGYTF. The variable domain in full, with the rest retrieved from reference TRBV5-1 and TRBJ1-2, is KAGVTQTPRYLIKTRGQQVTLSCSPISGHRSVSWYQQTPGQGLQFLFEYFSETQRNKGNFPGRFSGRQFSNSRSEMNVSTLELGDSALYLCASSLDRGGYTFGSGTRLTVV.

The genes are TRBV28 and TRBJ1-5; 8 bases are a match to TRBD1. J lost 2 bases, V lost 3 bases, and 3 bases had no gene match. The CDR3 has 15 amino acids. Germline V gene data show CDR1 as MDHEN and CDR2 as SYDVKM. CDR3 sequence (DNA): TGTGCCAGCAGTTTCGGGGGACAGGGCAATCAGCCCCAGCATTTT. This encodes CASSFGGQGNQPQHF. Looking up the rest from reference TRBV28 and TRBJ1-5 gives the full variable domain: DVKVTQSSRYLVKRTGEKVFLECVQDMDHENMFWYRQDPGLGLRLIYFSYDVKMKEKGDIPEGYSVSREKKERFSLILESASTNQTSMYLCASSFGGQGNQPQHFGDGTRLSIL.

The chain links TRBV2 to TRBJ2-1; the D gene could be TRBD1 or TRBD2 (6 bases each). The CDR3 is 16 residues long. Germline CDR1 is SNHLY and CDR2 is FYNNEI. V lost 7 bases, J lost 0 bases, and 16 bases lay in between. The CDR3 region is CASKGGGASSYNEQFF. Here the CDR3 DNA reads TGTGCCAGCAAGGGGGGCGGCGCGAGCTCCTACAATGAGCAGTTCTTC.

This clone was recorded once. This chain uses TRBV10-3 with TRBJ2-2, with 11 bases identical to TRBD2. J lost 5 bases, V lost 0 bases, and 2 bases had no gene match. From germline, CDR1 is ENHRY and CDR2 SYGVKD. The CDR3 covers 16 residues. CDR3 bases: TGTGCCATCAGTGAGTCGGCTAGCGGGAGGACCGGGGAGCTGTTTTTT. Its translation: CAISESASGRTGELFF.

The V gene is TRBV28, the J gene TRBJ1-2, with D uncertain. V dropped 5 bases and J dropped 7 bases, with 14 bases sitting between them. The germline V gene encodes CDR1 MDHEN and CDR2 SYDVKM. CDR3 length: 13 amino acids. CDR3 residues: CASSIRAPAGYTF. The CDR3 nucleotides read TGTGCCAGCAGTATCCGGGCCCCGGCTGGCTACACCTTC.

The V gene is TRBV28, the J gene TRBJ1-4; tentatively, D is TRBD1 (5 bases). This CDR3 has 13 amino acids. Germline-derived CDR1 and CDR2 are MDHEN and SYDVKM. Trimming removed 6 bases from V and 4 bases from J, with 9 bases in between. CDR3 nucleotides: TGTGCCAGCAGAAGGGGCATTAATGAAAAACTGTTTTTT. Protein: CASRRGINEKLFF.

The rearrangement links TRBV28 to TRBJ2-1, with D possibly being TRBD2 (6 bases). Trimming removed 6 bases at V and 8 bases at J, with 23 bases between. Germline CDR1 and CDR2: MDHEN and SYDVKM. CDR3 length: 16 amino acids. CDR3 protein: CASRLAGTAVRHEQFF. In DNA, the CDR3 is TGTGCCAGCAGGCTAGCAGGGACTGCCGTCAGGCATGAGCAGTTCTTC.

The V and J genes are TRBV10-3 and TRBJ2-7, with 9 positions matching TRBD1. This CDR3 has 15 residues. The junction had 5 bases not matched to a gene; V was cut back by 5 bases and J by 0 bases. Germline CDR1 and CDR2: ENHRY and SYGVKD. The CDR3 region is CAISTGTGISYEQYF. The CDR3 nucleotides read TGTGCCATCAGTACCGGGACAGGGATCTCCTACGAGCAGTACTTC.

This chain connects TRBV6-6 to TRBJ1-5; 8 nucleotides align to TRBD1. Germline CDR1 is MNHNY and CDR2 is SVGAGI (reference sequence). This CDR3 is 16 amino acids long. The J segment lost 3 bases and the V segment lost 4 bases, leaving 8 bases of the junction unmatched. Here the CDR3 DNA reads TGTGCCAGCAGTTCTCTCGGACAGGGACCCAATCAGCCCCAGCATTTT. This encodes CASSSLGQGPNQPQHF.

Only a few counts were recorded for this clone. The chain couples TRBV28 to TRBJ2-5; possible D gene TRBD1, 6 bases. V lost 5 bases and J 5 bases, leaving 18 bases between the germline ends. CDR1 and CDR2 from the germline V gene are MDHEN and SYDVKM. The CDR3 consists of 15 residues. The CDR3 is CASSTSGAPRETQYF. In nucleotides, the CDR3 is TGTGCCAGCAGTACCTCAGGGGCCCCGCGGGAGACCCAGTACTTC.

V gene TRBV7-9 combines with J gene TRBJ1-1; no clear D gene. In germline, CDR1 is SEHNR, CDR2 FQNEAQ (reference sequence). CDR3 length equals 12 residues. The ends were cut back, 5 bases at V and 5 bases at J, with 9 bases in the middle. In DNA form, the CDR3 reads TGTGCCAGCAGCCGAGTAGGTACTGAAGCTTTCTTT. It is translated as CASSRVGTEAFF.